This is a list of T cell receptor beta chains from one sample in a study of cytomegalovirus exposure and HLA in healthy donors. TCRdb's table, derived via immunoSEQ multiplex PCR, lists solely in-frame clones and lacks some. The data contain under 400,000 clones, roughly 89% of them seen just once; the ten biggest clones take up around 0.8%. Input material: PBMCs. The receptors derive from a woman aged 18-29 years in good health and CMV-seronegative. The CDR3 runs from the conserved cysteine through the conserved F or W. A D gene is named only where the DNA matches it firmly. Only part of the rows carry a size: once, few, many, or a class if the clone is expanded.

size	V	D	J	CDR3	DNA
.	TRBV29-1	.	TRBJ2-3	CSQARTSTDTQYF	TGCAGCCAGGCACGGACTAGCACAGATACGCAGTATTTT
.	TRBV27	TRBD1	TRBJ1-1	CASSLSTGGGMAFF	TGTGCCAGCAGTTTAAGCACAGGGGGGGGGATGGCTTTCTTT
.	TRBV5-6	TRBD1	TRBJ2-7	CASSLSGTGGYEQYF	TGTGCCAGCAGCTTATCCGGGACAGGGGGCTACGAGCAGTACTTC
.	TRBV6-1	.	TRBJ1-1	CASSEQRGYAEAFF	TGTGCCAGCAGTGAACAAAGGGGTTACGCTGAAGCTTTCTTT
.	TRBV9	TRBD1	TRBJ2-1	CASSGEISGTAPYNEQFF	TGTGCCAGCAGCGGCGAAATCTCCGGGACAGCCCCCTACAATGAGCAGTTCTTC
.	TRBV19	TRBD1	TRBJ1-2	CASSSKGTALSGYTF	TGTGCCAGTAGTTCAAAGGGGACAGCCTTGAGTGGCTACACCTTC
.	TRBV18	TRBD1	TRBJ2-5	CASSPNYRGAQETQYF	TGTGCCAGCTCACCAAATTACAGGGGGGCTCAAGAGACCCAGTACTTC
few	TRBV10-1	.	TRBJ2-2	CASSENSPPGYGELFF	TGCGCCAGCAGTGAGAATTCCCCCCCCGGGTACGGGGAGCTGTTTTTT
few	TRBV27	TRBD1	TRBJ1-2	CASSYTSTGGIYGYTF	TGTGCCAGCAGTTATACATCGACAGGGGGTATCTATGGCTACACCTTC
.	TRBV6-5	.	TRBJ2-1	CASSYLTSSSYNEQFF	TGTGCCAGCAGTTACCTGACATCGAGCTCCTACAATGAGCAGTTCTTC
.	TRBV25-1	.	TRBJ2-7	CASSEAGFSGEQYF	TGTGCCAGCAGTGAGGCGGGATTCTCTGGCGAGCAGTACTTC
.	TRBV28	.	TRBJ2-1	CASSFGDREAYNEQFF	TGTGCCAGCAGTTTTGGCGACAGGGAGGCCTACAATGAGCAGTTCTTC
.	TRBV4-1	TRBD1	TRBJ2-7	CASSRGQGTYYEQYF	TGCGCCAGCAGCCGAGGACAGGGGACCTACTACGAGCAGTACTTC
.	TRBV19	.	TRBJ2-2	CASSITGKTGELFF	TGTGCCAGTAGTATTACAGGGAAAACCGGGGAGCTGTTTTTT
.	TRBV28	.	TRBJ1-5	CASSFGIPSQPQHF	TGTGCCAGCAGTTTCGGGATTCCGAGTCAGCCCCAGCATTTT
.	TRBV30	TRBD2	TRBJ2-1	CAWRTSGGAHEQFF	TGTGCCTGGAGGACTAGCGGGGGGGCCCATGAGCAGTTCTTC
.	TRBV19	TRBD1	TRBJ2-7	CASSLTGGTNEQYF	TGTGCCAGTAGTCTTACAGGGGGCACGAACGAGCAGTACTTC
.	TRBV11-2	TRBD1	TRBJ2-7	CASSFSRGQAYEQYF	TGTGCCAGCAGCTTTAGCCGGGGACAGGCCTACGAGCAGTACTTC
.	TRBV4-1	TRBD1	TRBJ1-4	CASSQWRGLEEKLFF	TGCGCCAGCAGCCAATGGAGGGGGCTGGAGGAAAAACTGTTTTTT
.	TRBV5-6	TRBD1	TRBJ2-5	CASSFDRGRRGMETQYF	TGTGCCAGCAGCTTTGACAGGGGGCGCAGGGGTATGGAGACCCAGTACTTC
once	TRBV7-9	.	TRBJ1-1	CASSPVGRPGSEAFF	TGTGCCAGCAGCCCGGTGGGGCGGCCGGGCTCTGAAGCTTTCTTT
.	TRBV5-4	.	TRBJ1-1	CASSGRTTHTEAFF	TGTGCCAGCAGCGGGAGGACAACCCACACTGAAGCTTTCTTT
.	TRBV6-5	TRBD1	TRBJ2-7	CASTKQGVYEQYF	TGTGCCAGCACCAAACAGGGGGTCTACGAGCAGTACTTC
once	TRBV19	TRBD2	TRBJ2-2	CASSRRTSGVLGSSGELFF	TGTGCCAGTAGTCGAAGAACTAGCGGGGTCCTTGGGTCCTCCGGGGAGCTGTTTTTT
.	TRBV29-1	.	TRBJ1-1	CSVEVRGLLNTEAFF	TGCAGCGTTGAAGTGCGAGGGCTATTGAACACTGAAGCTTTCTTT
.	TRBV28	.	TRBJ2-7	CASSLLAGSYEQYF	TGTGCCAGCAGTTTACTCGCAGGGTCCTACGAGCAGTACTTC
once	TRBV7-3	.	TRBJ2-5	CASSLGLTWEETQYF	TGTGCCAGCAGCTTAGGGCTCACATGGGAAGAGACCCAGTACTTC
.	TRBV28	.	TRBJ1-1	CASNLPLGGGSEAFF	TGTGCCAGCAACCTCCCTTTGGGGGGGGGATCCGAAGCTTTCTTT
.	TRBV27	.	TRBJ2-2	CASSSRSWEANTGELFF	TGTGCCAGCAGTTCCAGGTCGTGGGAGGCGAACACCGGGGAGCTGTTTTTT